This TCR beta chain was recorded in a study of regulatory T cells in long-lasting Graves disease. Building the TCR beta libraries relied on iRepertoire HTBI primers, and CDR3 regions underwent Arm-PCR. One entry per CDR3 protein results from TCRdb running MiXCR on the multiplex PCR reads. The sample lists 500,000 to 800,000 distinct CDR3 sequences, 25% to 30% occurring once. Indicated time point: persistent/refractory GD, antithyroid drugs over 5 years with positive TRAb. Following extraction of RNA from PBMCs, that RNA was used to make the TCR library. The CDR3 totals 14 residues. The V gene lost 7 bases and the J gene lost 4 bases, with 14 bases spanning the gap. In germline, CDR1 is MNHNS, CDR2 SASEGT.

The receptor comes from a female donor with Graves disease. Source: peripheral blood mononuclear cells (PBMCs), taken when the disease was refractory, from a patient treated with antithyroid drugs. The rearrangement joins TRBV6-1 to TRBJ1-5; tentatively, D is TRBD1 (5 bases). The CDR3 DNA is TGTGCCAGCACGGAACACAGGTTAAATCAGCCCCAGCATTTT. Its translation is CASTEHRLNQPQHF.